This is a list of T cell receptor beta chains from one sample in a study of T cells in Graves' hyperthyroidism and ophthalmopathy. TCRdb redid the calling of the multiplex PCR reads with MiXCR, one entry per CDR3 protein. Here the sample spans fewer than 600,000 distinct CDR3 sequences, 14% being singletons. The sample consisted of blood. These receptors all stem from a woman between 40 and 50 years old with Graves' hyperthyroidism. The CDR3 runs from the conserved cysteine through the conserved F or W. A D gene is named only where the DNA matches it firmly. The listing skips clone size in some rows; elsewhere it reads once, few, many or a size class.

clone_size j_call d_call v_call cdr3_aa cdr3_nt
. TRBJ1-2 . TRBV6-5 CASSYSGGPGPGYTF TGTGCCAGCAGTTACTCAGGCGGGCCGGGCCCTGGCTACACCTTC
many TRBJ2-5 . TRBV28 CASRPGRIQETQYF TGTGCCAGCAGACCGGGACGGATACAAGAGACCCAGTACTTC
. TRBJ2-3 TRBD2 TRBV29-1 CSATGTSQSTDTQYF TGCAGCGCCACCGGGACTAGCCAAAGCACAGATACGCAGTATTTT
. TRBJ2-7 TRBD2 TRBV27 CASSWIAGTYEQYF TGTGCCAGCAGTTGGATAGCGGGAACCTACGAGCAGTACTTC
. TRBJ2-7 . TRBV19 CASSTSSPPYEQYF TGTGCCAGTAGTACCTCTAGTCCTCCCTACGAGCAGTACTTC
many TRBJ2-3 . TRBV7-2 CASSLNPQIADTQYF TGTGCCAGCAGCTTAAATCCTCAAATTGCAGATACGCAGTATTTT
. TRBJ1-5 TRBD1 TRBV20-1 CSALTGTGSNQPQHF TGCAGTGCTCTAACCGGGACAGGGAGCAATCAGCCCCAGCATTTT
many TRBJ1-5 . TRBV12-3/TRBV12-4 CASSSPDGNQPQHF TGTGCCAGCAGTTCCCCGGACGGAAATCAGCCCCAGCATTTT
many TRBJ2-3 . TRBV12-3/TRBV12-4 CASSLDIGTQYF TGTGCCAGCAGTTTAGACATCGGCACGCAGTATTTT
many TRBJ1-2 . TRBV27 CASRQHQDSYGYTF TGTGCCAGCAGACAACACCAAGACAGTTATGGCTACACCTTC
many TRBJ1-2 . TRBV18 CASSPLEANYGYTF TGTGCCAGCTCACCGCTGGAGGCGAACTATGGCTACACCTTC
many TRBJ2-7 TRBD1 TRBV20-1 CSAREGQGLFEQYF TGCAGTGCTAGAGAGGGACAGGGCTTATTCGAGCAGTACTTC
. TRBJ2-6 . TRBV5-1 CASSSGPGAGANVLTF TGCGCCAGCAGCTCTGGCCCGGGGGCTGGGGCCAACGTCCTGACTTTC
many TRBJ2-7 . TRBV12-3/TRBV12-4 CASSLTGTSSYEQYF TGTGCCAGCAGTTTGACCGGGACTTCGTCTTACGAGCAGTACTTC
. TRBJ2-1 . TRBV12-3/TRBV12-4 CASSPSRGRSSYNEQFF TGTGCCAGCAGCCCTTCCCGGGGGCGAAGCTCCTACAATGAGCAGTTCTTC
. TRBJ2-6 . TRBV30 CAWGPGANVLTF TGTGCCTGGGGGCCTGGGGCCAACGTCCTGACTTTC
. TRBJ2-1 . TRBV20-1 CSASVPQVRQFF TGCAGTGCTAGTGTTCCCCAGGTCCGGCAGTTCTTC
few TRBJ2-1 TRBD2 TRBV6-2/TRBV6-3 CASSYSAAGGLGFF TGTGCCAGCAGTTACTCAGCAGCGGGAGGCCTCGGGTTCTTC
many TRBJ2-2 . TRBV7-3 CASSGQTGANTGELFF TGTGCCAGCAGCGGGCAGACAGGCGCGAACACCGGGGAGCTGTTTTTT
many TRBJ2-1 . TRBV12-5 CASGFQVGGAEQFF TGTGCTAGTGGTTTCCAAGTAGGGGGAGCTGAGCAGTTCTTC
many TRBJ2-3 TRBD1 TRBV10-1 CASSATGGWADTQYF TGCGCCAGCAGTGCGACAGGGGGTTGGGCAGATACGCAGTATTTT
many TRBJ2-3 . TRBV2 CASSNGGSGADTQYF TGTGCCAGCAGCAATGGGGGGAGTGGCGCAGATACGCAGTATTTT
few TRBJ2-7 . TRBV27 CASNRQGTVEQYF TGTGCCAGCAATCGCCAGGGAACGGTCGAGCAGTACTTC
. TRBJ2-3 TRBD2 TRBV20-1 CSALVLAGRTDTQYF TGCAGTGCGTTGGTGCTAGCGGGACGCACAGATACGCAGTATTTT
many TRBJ1-1 . TRBV12-5 CASGLNGHPNTEAFF TGTGCTAGTGGTTTGAATGGACACCCGAACACTGAAGCTTTCTTT
. TRBJ1-1 . TRBV25-1 CASSESRLINTEAFF TGTGCCAGCAGTGAGTCCAGGCTAATTAACACTGAAGCTTTCTTT
. TRBJ2-7 TRBD1 TRBV6-1 CASSSTGAHSYEQYF TGTGCCAGCAGCAGTACAGGGGCCCACTCCTACGAGCAGTACTTC
many TRBJ2-1 TRBD2 TRBV18 CASSPIQRGYNEQFF TGTGCCAGCTCACCTATTCAGCGGGGATACAATGAGCAGTTCTTC
many TRBJ2-2 . TRBV28 CASTFKNTGELFF TGTGCCAGCACATTCAAGAACACCGGGGAGCTGTTTTTT